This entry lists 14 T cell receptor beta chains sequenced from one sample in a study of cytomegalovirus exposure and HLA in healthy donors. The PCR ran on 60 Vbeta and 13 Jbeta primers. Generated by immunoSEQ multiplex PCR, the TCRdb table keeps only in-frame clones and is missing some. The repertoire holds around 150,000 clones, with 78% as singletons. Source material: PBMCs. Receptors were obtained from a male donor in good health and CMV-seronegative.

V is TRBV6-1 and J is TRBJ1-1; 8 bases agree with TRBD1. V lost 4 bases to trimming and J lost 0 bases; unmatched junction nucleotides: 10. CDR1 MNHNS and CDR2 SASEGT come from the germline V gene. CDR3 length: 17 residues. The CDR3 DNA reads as TGTGCCAGCAGTGTCGGACAGGGTGAGCTGTTGAACACTGAAGCTTTCTTT. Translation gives CASSVGQGELLNTEAFF.

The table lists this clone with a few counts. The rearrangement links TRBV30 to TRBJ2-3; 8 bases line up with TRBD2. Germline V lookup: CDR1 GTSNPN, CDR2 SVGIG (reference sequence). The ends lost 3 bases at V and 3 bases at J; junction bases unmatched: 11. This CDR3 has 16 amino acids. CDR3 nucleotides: TGTGCCTGGAGGCCGCCGGGACTAGGGGGAACAGATACGCAGTATTTT. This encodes CAWRPPGLGGTDTQYF.

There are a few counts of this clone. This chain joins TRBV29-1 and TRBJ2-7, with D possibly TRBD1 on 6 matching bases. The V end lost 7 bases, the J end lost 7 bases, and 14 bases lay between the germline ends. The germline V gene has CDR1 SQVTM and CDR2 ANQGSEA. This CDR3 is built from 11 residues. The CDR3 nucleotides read TGCAGCGCCGGACAGTCGGCGGAGCAGTACTTC. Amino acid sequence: CSAGQSAEQYF.

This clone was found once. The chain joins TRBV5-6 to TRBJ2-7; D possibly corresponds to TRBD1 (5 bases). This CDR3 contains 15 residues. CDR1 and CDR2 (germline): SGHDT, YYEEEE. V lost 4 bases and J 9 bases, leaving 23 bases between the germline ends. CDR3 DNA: TGTGCCAGCAGCGATCAGGGAACAGCGTTTCAAGGGCAGTACTTC. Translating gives CASSDQGTAFQGQYF.

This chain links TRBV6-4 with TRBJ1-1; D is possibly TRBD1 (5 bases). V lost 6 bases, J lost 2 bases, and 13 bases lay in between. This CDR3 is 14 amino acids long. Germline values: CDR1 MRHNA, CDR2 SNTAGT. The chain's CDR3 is CASRLGHLNTEAFF. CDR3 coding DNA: TGTGCCAGCAGACTCGGACATCTAAACACTGAAGCTTTCTTT.

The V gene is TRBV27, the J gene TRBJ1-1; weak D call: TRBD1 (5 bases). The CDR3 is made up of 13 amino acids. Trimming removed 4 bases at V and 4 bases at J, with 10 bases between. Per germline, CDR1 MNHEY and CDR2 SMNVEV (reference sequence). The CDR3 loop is CASSSRQSTEAFF. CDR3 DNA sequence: TGTGCCAGCAGTTCGAGACAGAGCACTGAAGCTTTCTTT.

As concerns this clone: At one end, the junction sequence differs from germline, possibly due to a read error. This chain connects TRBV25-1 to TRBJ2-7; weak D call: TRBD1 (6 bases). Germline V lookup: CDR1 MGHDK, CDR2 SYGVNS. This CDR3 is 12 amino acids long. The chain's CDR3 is CASTFDRITWVF. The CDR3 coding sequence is TGTGCCAGCACCTTCGACAGGATTACCTGGGTCTTC.

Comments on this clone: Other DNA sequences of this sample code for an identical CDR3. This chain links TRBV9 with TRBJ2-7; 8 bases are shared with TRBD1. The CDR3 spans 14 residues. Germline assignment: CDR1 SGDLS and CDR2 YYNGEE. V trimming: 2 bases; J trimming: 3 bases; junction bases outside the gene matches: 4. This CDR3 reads CASSVGDRNYEQYF. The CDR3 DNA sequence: TGTGCCAGCAGCGTCGGGGACAGGAACTACGAGCAGTACTTC.

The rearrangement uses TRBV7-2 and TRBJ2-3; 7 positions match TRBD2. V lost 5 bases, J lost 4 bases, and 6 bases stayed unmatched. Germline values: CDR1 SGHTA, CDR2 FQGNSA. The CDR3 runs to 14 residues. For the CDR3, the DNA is TGTGCCAGCAGCGTCTTTCGGGGGGCAGATACGCAGTATTTT. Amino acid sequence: CASSVFRGADTQYF.

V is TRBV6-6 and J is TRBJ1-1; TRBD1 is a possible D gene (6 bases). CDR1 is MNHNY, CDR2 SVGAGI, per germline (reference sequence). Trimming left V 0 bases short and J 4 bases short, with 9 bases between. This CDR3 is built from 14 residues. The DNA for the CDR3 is TGTGCCAGCAGTTACTCGACAGGTACCACTGAAGCTTTCTTT. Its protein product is CASSYSTGTTEAFF.

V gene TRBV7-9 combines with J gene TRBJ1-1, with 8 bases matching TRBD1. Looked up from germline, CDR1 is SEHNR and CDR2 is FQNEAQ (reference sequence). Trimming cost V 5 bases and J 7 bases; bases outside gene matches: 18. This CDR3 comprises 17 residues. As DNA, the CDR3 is TGTGCCAGCAGCAAACCCGACAGGGGCCCTCCCCCCCTTGAAGCTTTCTTT. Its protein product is CASSKPDRGPPPLEAFF.

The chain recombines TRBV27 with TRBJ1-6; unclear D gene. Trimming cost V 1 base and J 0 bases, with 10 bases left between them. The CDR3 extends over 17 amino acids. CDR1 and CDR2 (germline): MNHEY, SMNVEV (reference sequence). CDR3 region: CASSLLSGSSYNSPLHF. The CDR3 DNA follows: TGTGCCAGCAGTTTATTGTCCGGGAGCTCCTATAATTCACCCCTCCACTTT.

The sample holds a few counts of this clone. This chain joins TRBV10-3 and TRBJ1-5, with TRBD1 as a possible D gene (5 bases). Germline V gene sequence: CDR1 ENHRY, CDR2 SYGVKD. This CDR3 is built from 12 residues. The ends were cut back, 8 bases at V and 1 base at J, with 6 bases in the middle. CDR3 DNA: TGTGCCATCCGGGGGAGCAATCAGCCCCAGCATTTT. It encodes CAIRGSNQPQHF.

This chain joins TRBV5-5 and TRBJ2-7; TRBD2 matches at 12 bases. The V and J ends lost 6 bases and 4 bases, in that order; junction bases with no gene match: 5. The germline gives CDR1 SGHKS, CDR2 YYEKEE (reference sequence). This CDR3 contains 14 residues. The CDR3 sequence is CASIQLAGGYEQYF. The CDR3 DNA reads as TGTGCCAGCATCCAACTAGCGGGGGGTTACGAGCAGTACTTC.